Presented here are 12 T cell receptor beta chains from one specimen sequenced in a study of T cells in women clearing cervical HPV infection. Profiled with immunoSEQ multiplex PCR; TCRdb holds only in-frame clones, not every one. Recorded here are some 30,000 clones; the top ten clones represent 4% to 5%. What was sequenced was blood buffy coat. The receptors shown here come from a woman between 18 and 69 years old with a cervical HPV16 infection that either progressed to CIN3+ or cleared (not recorded which).

Note on this clone: The observed sequence ends 3 residues before the CDR3 terminus, with the missing tail filled in from the germline J gene. The V call is TRBV29-1, the J call TRBJ1-1, with TRBD1 matching over 7 bases. This CDR3 has 15 amino acids. Germline values: CDR1 SQVTM, CDR2 ANQGSEA. The V segment lost 2 bases and the J segment 0 bases; nucleotides outside the gene matches: 6. CDR3 bases read: TGCAGCGTTGAATCGGTGACAGGGCTGAACACTGAA. It translates to CSVESVTGLNTE. The CDR3 in its entirety is CSVESVTGLNTEAFF. Supplemented by reference TRBV29-1 and TRBJ1-1, the full variable domain reads SAVISQKPSRDICQRGTSLTIQCQVDSQVTMMFWYRQQPGQSLTLIATANQGSEATYESGFVIDKFPISRPNLTFSTLTVSNMSPEDSSIYLCSVESVTGLNTEAFFGQGTRLTVV.

Regarding this clone: The CDR3 extends 3 residues past the end of the read, so its final part is completed from the germline J gene. The J gene is TRBJ2-3, the V gene TRBV10-3; maybe TRBD2 (7 bases). This CDR3 is 16 amino acids long. Germline CDR1 is ENHRY and CDR2 is SYGVKD. V shed 3 bases and J shed 4 bases, with 17 bases lying between them. The sequenced part of the CDR3 DNA is TGTGCCATCAGTGAAGGAGGGGGGGTCTTTCCAGATACG. Its translation: CAISEGGGVFPDT. In full, the CDR3 reads CAISEGGGVFPDTQYF.

Worth noting for this clone: Coverage ceases 3 residues before the CDR3 finishes, and the germline J gene fills in the end. The rearrangement uses TRBV6-2 or TRBV6-3 and TRBJ2-7; the match to TRBD1 covers 7 bases. CDR1 and CDR2 from the germline V gene are MNHEY and SVGEGT. CDR3 size: 14 residues. With 6 bases clipped from V and 0 bases from J, the junction kept 5 bases outside the gene matches. The sequenced part of the CDR3 DNA is TGTGCCAGCAGATTCCGGGACAGCTCCTACGAG. It yields the protein CASRFRDSSYE. The whole CDR3 is CASRFRDSSYEQYF.

Concerning this clone: Coverage ceases 3 residues before the CDR3 finishes, and the germline J gene fills in the end. The chain links TRBV30 to TRBJ1-5; 10 positions match TRBD1. The germline V gene has CDR1 GTSNPN and CDR2 SVGIG (reference sequence). This CDR3 contains 17 residues. V gave up 0 bases and J gave up 4 bases; unmatched junction bases: 9. The part of the CDR3 DNA that was read is TGTGCCTGGAGTGTTGGCGGGACAGGGGCGAAAAATCAGCCC. It codes for CAWSVGGTGAKNQP. The CDR3, in full, reads CAWSVGGTGAKNQPQHF.

About this clone itself: The CDR3 is cut off 3 residues early in the read; its end comes from the germline J gene. The genes are TRBV7-6 and TRBJ1-5, with D tentatively TRBD1 (5 bases). Between the trimmed V and J ends, which lost 1 base and 6 bases, there was a span of 16 bases. The V gene's germline CDR1 is SGHVS and CDR2 FNYEAQ. The CDR3 is made up of 16 amino acids. CDR3: CASSLVAGGTGQPQHF. The part of the CDR3 DNA that was read is TGTGCCAGCAGCTTAGTGGCCGGGGGAACCGGTCAGCCC.

With regard to this clone: The read terminates 3 residues before the CDR3 end, so the remaining end is supplied by the germline J gene. The gene calls are TRBV5-5 and TRBJ1-3, with a tentative D call TRBD1 (5 bases). CDR1 is SGHKS, CDR2 YYEKEE, per germline (reference sequence). The CDR3 totals 14 residues. Trimming stripped 6 bases from V and 0 bases from J, with 10 bases between. This CDR3 is CASIGQGSGNTIYF. Partial CDR3 DNA: TGTGCCAGCATAGGCCAGGGCTCTGGAAACACC.

Turning to this clone: Read data end 3 residues before the CDR3 end; the end is taken from the germline J gene. The chain employs TRBV19 and TRBJ2-5; 10 bases map to TRBD2. The junction had 9 bases not matched to a gene; V was cut back by 7 bases and J by 4 bases. Germline assignment: CDR1 LNHDA and CDR2 SQIVND (reference sequence). The length of the CDR3 is 15 residues. The covered CDR3 bases are TGTGCCAGTAACGAGGGGGGGACTAGCGTAGAGACC. It codes for CASNEGGTSVET. The whole CDR3 region reads CASNEGGTSVETQYF.

CDR3: CASSLGQVDEQFF. The DNA read from the CDR3 is TGCGCCAGCAGCTTGGGCCAGGTGGATGAG. The chain joins TRBV5-1 to TRBJ2-1, with D unclear. The sequenced fragment ends 3 residues before the CDR3 boundary, so the rest is inferred from the germline J gene. The CDR3 consists of 13 residues. The germline gives CDR1 SGHRS, CDR2 YFSETQ. Between the trimmed V and J ends, which lost 0 bases and 8 bases, there was a span of 9 bases.

A remark on this clone: The read halts 3 residues ahead of the CDR3 end, with the missing end drawn from the germline J gene. J is TRBJ2-7 and V is TRBV2; tentatively, D is TRBD1 (5 bases). This CDR3 spans 13 amino acids. The germline V gene has CDR1 SNHLY and CDR2 FYNNEI. The V end was cut by 6 bases, the J end by 6 bases, with 15 bases between. CDR3 sequence reads: CASRRTARGEQYF. Incomplete CDR3 DNA: TGTGCCAGCAGGCGAACAGCAAGGGGCGAG.

Worth noting for this clone: One junction end does not reproduce the germline sequence, and a read error may be involved. CDR3 DNA, as far as it was read: TGTGCCAGCAGCCTAGCGTCCCTAGCG. Protein: CASSLASLA. In full, the CDR3 reads CASSLASLAQYF. The chain links TRBV7-2 to TRBJ2-3, with a weak D call TRBD2 (6 bases). The read finishes 3 residues shy of the CDR3 end, and the germline J gene is used to complete it. The CDR3 is 12 amino acids. The germline gives CDR1 SGHTA, CDR2 FQGNSA.

Partial CDR3 DNA: TGTGCCAGTAGATATACCGGGACTGGCCCCTACGAG. Its protein product is CASRYTGTGPYE. The whole CDR3 sequence is CASRYTGTGPYEQYF. V usage is TRBV19 and J usage is TRBJ2-7, with a possible D match to TRBD2 (6 bases). The read halts 3 residues ahead of the CDR3 end, with the missing end drawn from the germline J gene. Germline V gene sequence: CDR1 LNHDA, CDR2 SQIVND (reference sequence). This CDR3 has 15 amino acids. Trimming stripped 6 bases from V and 2 bases from J, with 17 bases between.

Of note for this clone: With the read ending 3 residues before the CDR3 end, the germline J gene is used to fill in that end. J is TRBJ2-7 and V is TRBV7-6; TRBD1 is a possible D gene (5 bases). The V gene's germline CDR1 is SGHVS and CDR2 FNYEAQ. Trimming took off 4 bases at V and 3 bases at J, with 10 bases between the two ends. The CDR3 contains 13 residues. The CDR3: CASSSDSIYEQYF. The CDR3 bases that were read are TGTGCCAGCAGCTCCGACAGCATCTACGAG.